This passage covers 25 T cell receptor beta chains from one sample sequenced in a study of cytomegalovirus exposure and HLA in healthy donors. Both 60 Vbeta primers and 13 Jbeta primers went into the PCR. Libraries were prepared by immunoSEQ multiplex PCR; TCRdb keeps only in-frame clonotypes and omits some of them. The profile shows fewer than 250,000 clones, around 81% of them singletons. The sequencing sample was made of PBMCs. The source of these receptors is a man aged 18 to 35 in good health and CMV-seronegative.

This chain joins TRBV5-1 and TRBJ1-1; D remains unclear. V was pared by 0 bases and J by 6 bases, with 6 bases between. Germline V gives CDR1 SGHRS, CDR2 YFSETQ. The CDR3 has 12 amino acids. CDR3 loop: CASSLDFAEAFF. CDR3 nucleotide sequence: TGCGCCAGCAGCTTGGACTTCGCTGAAGCTTTCTTT.

This rearrangement joins TRBV6-5 to TRBJ2-7; the D gene is possibly TRBD1 (7 bases). The germline V gene has CDR1 MNHEY and CDR2 SVGAGI. V lost 7 bases and J lost 2, with 15 bases in between. The CDR3 length is 14 residues. The chain's CDR3 is CASKKAGQTYEQYF. The CDR3 bases are TGTGCCAGCAAAAAGGCGGGACAGACCTACGAGCAGTACTTC.

This clone showed up just a few times. This rearrangement joins TRBV6-5 to TRBJ2-7; weak D call: TRBD2 (7 bases). The V end was cut by 8 bases, the J end by 0 bases, with 11 bases between. CDR1 is MNHEY and CDR2 is SVGAGI in the germline V gene. The CDR3 contains 13 residues. Here the CDR3 reads CASARGGSYEQYF. The CDR3 nucleotides read TGTGCCAGCGCTAGGGGGGGCTCCTACGAGCAGTACTTC.

This sequence joins TRBV28 and TRBJ2-4; D call uncertain. This CDR3 spans 14 amino acids. Germline V CDR1 and CDR2: MDHEN, SYDVKM. Trimming shortened V by 3 bases and J by 1 base, and 7 bases separated the two germline ends. The chain's CDR3 is CASSFRSAKNIQYF. The CDR3 DNA is TGTGCCAGCAGTTTTCGGTCTGCCAAAAACATTCAGTACTTC. Using reference TRBV28 and TRBJ2-4 for the parts outside the CDR3, the full variable domain is DVKVTQSSRYLVKRTGEKVFLECVQDMDHENMFWYRQDPGLGLRLIYFSYDVKMKEKGDIPEGYSVSREKKERFSLILESASTNQTSMYLCASSFRSAKNIQYFGAGTRLSVL.

V gene TRBV9 combines with J gene TRBJ2-1; 10 bases are a match to TRBD2. After removal of 4 bases from V and 6 bases from J, the junction contained 7 bases not matched to a gene. Germline CDR1 and CDR2: SGDLS and YYNGEE. The CDR3 contains 15 residues. The CDR3 DNA is TGTGCCAGCAGCCCCCAGCGGGGGGGACTCAATGAGCAGTTCTTC. As protein: CASSPQRGGLNEQFF.

The chain links TRBV18 to TRBJ2-7; tentatively, D is TRBD1 (6 bases). Trimming pared 0 bases from V and 7 bases from J, leaving 13 bases between. The CDR3 consists of 14 residues. Per germline, CDR1 KGHSH and CDR2 LQKENI. The CDR3 DNA sequence: TGTGCCAGCTCACCACCGGTACAGGGTAGAGAGCAGTACTTC. It codes for CASSPPVQGREQYF.

This clone was counted between two and nine times. V gene TRBV29-1 combines with J gene TRBJ2-5, with a weak D call TRBD2 (6 bases). Germline lookup yields CDR1 SQVTM and CDR2 ANQGSEA. V was cut by 6 bases and J by 5 bases, with 16 bases left in between. The CDR3 contains 13 residues. CDR3 protein: CSVRRDPGETQYF. CDR3 DNA: TGCAGCGTGAGGCGGGACCCAGGGGAGACCCAGTACTTC.

This clone was seen once. V usage is TRBV7-9 and J usage is TRBJ2-7; TRBD2 matches 12 bases. Germline CDR1 reads SEHNR; CDR2 reads FQNEAQ (reference sequence). This CDR3 region has 19 residues. Germline trimming cut 4 bases from V and 2 bases from J; bases unmatched to any gene: 15. CDR3 DNA: TGTGCCAGCAGCTCAAGGGAGCTAGCGGGGGGGCTAAGTCCCTACGAGCAGTACTTC. Residues: CASSSRELAGGLSPYEQYF.

J is TRBJ1-1 and V is TRBV4-1, with TRBD1 matching 9 bases. CDR3 length equals 18 residues. Germline CDR1 reads MGHRA; CDR2 reads YSYEKL. J lost 0 bases, V lost 4 bases, and 12 bases had no gene match. CDR3 in DNA: TGCGCCAGCAGCCGAGTCTCTGCCGGGACAGGGCTGAACACTGAAGCTTTCTTT. Its translation is CASSRVSAGTGLNTEAFF.

The chain couples TRBV7-9 to TRBJ2-5, with TRBD1 matching 8 bases. Germline-derived CDR1 and CDR2 are SEHNR and FQNEAQ (reference sequence). After removal of 2 bases from V and 4 bases from J, the junction contained 9 bases not matched to a gene. This CDR3 spans 16 amino acids. The CDR3 sequence: CASSLIGQGAGETQYF. CDR3 DNA sequence: TGTGCCAGCAGCTTAATAGGTCAGGGGGCAGGAGAGACCCAGTACTTC.

The chain links TRBV7-9 to TRBJ2-1, with a weak D call TRBD2 (6 bases). Germline loops: CDR1 SEHNR, CDR2 FQNEAQ (reference sequence). V was clipped by 2 bases and J by 6 bases, with 14 bases between them. The CDR3 covers 15 residues. The CDR3 loop is CASSLLWEAVNEQFF. In DNA, the CDR3 is TGTGCCAGCAGCTTATTGTGGGAGGCGGTCAATGAGCAGTTCTTC.

The rearrangement links TRBV5-4 to TRBJ2-5, with 7 bases aligning to TRBD2. Germline V gene data show CDR1 as SGHNT and CDR2 as YYREEE (reference sequence). The J segment lost 5 bases and the V segment lost 0 bases, leaving 13 bases of the junction unmatched. CDR3 size: 17 residues. The CDR3 region has the DNA TGTGCCAGCAGCTTGGGAGGCAGTCCGGGGGGATGGGAGACCCAGTACTTC. Its protein is CASSLGGSPGGWETQYF.

This clone appeared a single time. This chain connects TRBV10-3 to TRBJ1-4, with 8 bases matching TRBD1. This CDR3 has 15 amino acids. From germline, CDR1 is ENHRY and CDR2 SYGVKD. Trimming cost V 2 bases and J 8 bases; bases outside gene matches: 7. CDR3 bases: TGTGCCATCAGTGAGAGCCAGGGGGCCGTGGAAAAACTGTTTTTT. This encodes CAISESQGAVEKLFF.

The chain employs TRBV5-1 and TRBJ1-2, with D perhaps matching TRBD1 (5 bases). Germline V gene lookup returns CDR1 SGHRS and CDR2 YFSETQ. Trimming pared 2 bases from V and 8 bases from J, leaving 13 bases between. The CDR3 has 13 amino acids. The CDR3 here is CASSFPGKLGYTF. The CDR3 DNA sequence: TGCGCCAGCAGCTTTCCAGGGAAGTTAGGCTACACCTTC.

The CDR3 DNA reads as TGCGCCAGCAGCCAAGAGACAGGCTACTCTGGAAACACCATATATTTT. Its protein product is CASSQETGYSGNTIYF. The gene calls are TRBV4-1 and TRBJ1-3; D may be TRBD1 (6 bases). The V gene lost 0 bases and the J gene lost 0 bases, with 9 bases spanning the gap. Per germline, CDR1 MGHRA and CDR2 YSYEKL. The CDR3 runs to 16 residues.

This rearrangement joins TRBV18 to TRBJ2-1, with TRBD2 identical over 9 bases. Trimming took 6 bases from V and 7 from J; bases not matched to a gene: 10. The germline V gene has CDR1 KGHSH and CDR2 LQKENI. The CDR3 contains 15 residues. CDR3 loop: CASSLGAGGLNEQFF. CDR3 nucleotide sequence: TGTGCCAGCTCCCTTGGCGCGGGAGGGCTGAATGAGCAGTTCTTC.

The chain combines TRBV28 with TRBJ1-2, with 7 bases fitting TRBD1. Trimming removed 9 bases from V and 6 bases from J; junction bases left unmatched: 16. The germline V gene has CDR1 MDHEN and CDR2 SYDVKM. This CDR3 spans 15 amino acids. CDR3 DNA sequence: TGTGCCAGTTTGGGTACGGACAGGCCGATGGATGGCTACACCTTC. As protein: CASLGTDRPMDGYTF.

The chain couples TRBV5-1 to TRBJ1-6; perhaps TRBD1 as D (6 bases). Trimming removed 1 base at V and 10 bases at J, with 15 bases between. The CDR3 spans 15 residues. Looked up from germline, CDR1 is SGHRS and CDR2 is YFSETQ. The CDR3, as DNA: TGCGCCAGCAGCTTGTCAGGGGTCGGAAGATCACCCCTCCACTTT. Translated: CASSLSGVGRSPLHF.

The CDR3 nucleotides read TGTGCCAGCAGCCCCGGGACTAGCGGGGATGCTGTATCCAATGAGCAGTTCTTC. Protein: CASSPGTSGDAVSNEQFF. V gene TRBV4-2 combines with J gene TRBJ2-1; 13 positions match TRBD2. Germline trimming cut 4 bases from V and 6 bases from J; bases unmatched to any gene: 12. The CDR3 totals 18 residues. The germline V gene encodes CDR1 LGHNA and CDR2 YNFKEQ.

The rearrangement uses TRBV2 and TRBJ2-7; weak D call: TRBD2 (6 bases). Germline V gene lookup returns CDR1 SNHLY and CDR2 FYNNEI. The CDR3 is made up of 15 amino acids. Between the trimmed V and J ends, which lost 6 bases and 2 bases, there was a span of 17 bases. CDR3 region: CASRTLGRGAYEQYF. In DNA form, the CDR3 reads TGTGCCAGCAGGACCCTCGGCCGCGGGGCCTACGAGCAGTACTTC.

The V gene is TRBV28, the J gene TRBJ2-7, with TRBD2 matching 10 bases. CDR3 length: 15 residues. Germline V gene data show CDR1 as MDHEN and CDR2 as SYDVKM. V dropped 4 bases and J dropped 11; count of bases not matched to a gene: 14. The CDR3 is CASSSETSGVHRKYF. In nucleotides, the CDR3 is TGTGCCAGCAGTTCAGAAACTAGCGGGGTCCATCGGAAGTACTTC.

The chain uses TRBV9 and TRBJ2-3; 9 bases fit TRBD1. This CDR3 is built from 17 residues. Germline V CDR1 and CDR2: SGDLS, YYNGEE. J gave up 4 bases and V 2 bases, and 11 bases lay outside the gene matches. The CDR3 loop is CASSVGQGIDIADTQYF. Here the CDR3 DNA reads TGTGCCAGCAGCGTGGGACAGGGAATTGATATCGCAGATACGCAGTATTTT.

The chain carries TRBV2 and TRBJ1-6; the D gene is possibly TRBD1 (6 bases). Deletions cut 5 bases from V and 7 bases from J, with 9 bases between. Germline CDR1 SNHLY, CDR2 FYNNEI. This CDR3 spans 13 amino acids. The CDR3 nucleotides read TGTGCCAGCAGTCAGGACAGAAATTCACCCCTCCACTTT. Amino acid sequence: CASSQDRNSPLHF. Complete variable domain (other parts from reference TRBV2 and TRBJ1-6): EPEVTQTPSHQVTQMGQEVILRCVPISNHLYFYWYRQILGQKVEFLVSFYNNEISEKSEIFDDQFSVERPDGSNFTLKIRSTKLEDSAMYFCASSQDRNSPLHFGNGTRLTVT.

The gene calls are TRBV6-1 and TRBJ2-1; 8 bases fit TRBD2. Germline V gives CDR1 MNHNS, CDR2 SASEGT. V gave up 11 bases and J gave up 8 bases; unmatched junction bases: 17. This CDR3 contains 15 residues. The CDR3 sequence: CAGSAVAGGKDEQFF. CDR3 nucleotide sequence: TGTGCCGGATCAGCTGTGGCGGGAGGAAAAGATGAGCAGTTCTTC.

This chain joins TRBV2 and TRBJ1-5, with 8 bases that match TRBD1. V was pared by 4 bases and J by 3 bases, with 8 bases of the junction left unmatched. CDR3 length equals 16 residues. Germline V lookup: CDR1 SNHLY, CDR2 FYNNEI. The CDR3 reads CASSGGDRRLNQPQHF. The CDR3 nucleotides read TGTGCCAGCAGTGGGGGGGACAGGCGGCTCAATCAGCCCCAGCATTTT.